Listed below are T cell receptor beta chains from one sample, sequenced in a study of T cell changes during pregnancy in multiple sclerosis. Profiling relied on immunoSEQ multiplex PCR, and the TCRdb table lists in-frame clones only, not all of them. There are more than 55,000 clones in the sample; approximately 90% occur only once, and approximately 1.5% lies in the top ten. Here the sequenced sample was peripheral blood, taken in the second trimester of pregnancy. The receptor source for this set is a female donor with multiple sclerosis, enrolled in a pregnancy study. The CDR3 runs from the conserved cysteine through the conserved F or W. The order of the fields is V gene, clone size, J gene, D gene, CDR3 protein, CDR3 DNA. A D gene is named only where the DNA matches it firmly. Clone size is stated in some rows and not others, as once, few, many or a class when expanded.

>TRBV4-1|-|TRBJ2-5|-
CASSQGGGETQYF
TGCGCCAGCAGCCAAGGTGGGGGCGAGACCCAGTACTTC
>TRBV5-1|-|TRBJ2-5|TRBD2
CASSLEVSGGVETQYF
TGCGCCAGCAGCTTGGAAGTTTCGGGAGGAGTGGAGACCCAGTACTTC
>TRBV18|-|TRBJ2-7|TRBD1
CASSSLPGQGDEQYF
TGTGCCAGCTCAAGTCTACCGGGACAGGGAGACGAGCAGTACTTC
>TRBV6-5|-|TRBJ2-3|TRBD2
CASSYSGLAGADTQYF
TGTGCCAGCAGTTATTCCGGACTAGCGGGAGCAGATACGCAGTATTTT
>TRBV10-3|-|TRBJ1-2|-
CAITFDRGDGYTF
TGTGCCATCACCTTCGACAGAGGAGATGGCTACACCTTC
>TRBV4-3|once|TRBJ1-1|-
CASSQASGGEAFF
TGCGCCAGCAGCCAAGCTTCGGGGGGTGAAGCTTTCTTT
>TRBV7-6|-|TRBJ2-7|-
CASSPTQGAPSYGQYF
TGTGCCAGCAGCCCCACACAGGGCGCGCCATCCTACGGGCAGTACTTC
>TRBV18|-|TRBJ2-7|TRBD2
CASSPSTSGGYEQYF
TGTGCCAGCTCACCCTCGACTAGCGGGGGGTACGAGCAGTACTTC
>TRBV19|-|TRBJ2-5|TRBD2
CASSMFASGETQYF
TGTGCCAGTAGTATGTTTGCTAGCGGAGAGACCCAGTACTTC
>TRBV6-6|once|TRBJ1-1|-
CASSYSREWTEAFF
TGTGCCAGCAGTTACTCGAGGGAGTGGACTGAAGCTTTCTTT
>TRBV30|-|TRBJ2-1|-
CAWSVSPASLDEQFF
TGTGCCTGGAGTGTATCCCCGGCTAGCTTGGATGAGCAGTTCTTC
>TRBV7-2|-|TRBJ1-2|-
CASSPVIAGNYGYTF
TGTGCCAGCAGCCCAGTAATTGCGGGGAACTATGGCTACACCTTC
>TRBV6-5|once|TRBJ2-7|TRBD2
CASSYSGGRTYEQYF
TGTGCCAGCAGCTATAGCGGGGGGAGGACCTACGAGCAGTACTTC
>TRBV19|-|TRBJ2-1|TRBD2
CASTPRHLAGATHEQFF
TGTGCCAGTACCCCGCGACATCTAGCGGGGGCTACCCATGAGCAGTTCTTC
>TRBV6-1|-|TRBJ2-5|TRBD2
CASSEMVAGKETQYF
TGTGCCAGCAGTGAAATGGTAGCGGGAAAAGAGACCCAGTACTTC
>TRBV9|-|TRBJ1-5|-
CASSKEGTMGQPQHF
TGTGCCAGCAGCAAGGAAGGGACAATGGGGCAGCCCCAGCATTTT
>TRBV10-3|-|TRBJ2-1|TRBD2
CAIKAGGPGEQFF
TGTGCCATCAAGGCGGGAGGGCCGGGTGAGCAGTTCTTC
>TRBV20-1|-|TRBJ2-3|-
CSASGNTQYF
TGCAGTGCTAGCGGTAATACGCAGTATTTT
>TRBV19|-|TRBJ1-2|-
CASSSQGSDPFYGYTF
TGTGCCAGTAGTAGTCAGGGTTCAGATCCGTTCTATGGCTACACCTTC
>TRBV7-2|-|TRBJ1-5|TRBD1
CASSLEVGTGSQPQHF
TGTGCCAGCAGCTTAGAAGTGGGGACAGGGAGTCAGCCCCAGCATTTT
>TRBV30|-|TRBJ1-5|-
CAWSRTANQPQHF
TGTGCCTGGAGTCGGACAGCCAATCAGCCCCAGCATTTT
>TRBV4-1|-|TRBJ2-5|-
CASSPVGRGLQETQYF
TGCGCCAGCAGCCCCGTCGGCAGGGGACTACAAGAGACCCAGTACTTC
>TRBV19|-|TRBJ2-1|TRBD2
CASGPGLAGGSSYNEQFF
TGTGCCAGCGGTCCCGGACTAGCGGGAGGAAGCTCCTACAATGAGCAGTTCTTC
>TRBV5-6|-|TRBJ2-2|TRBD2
CASSYAGLVPGELFF
TGTGCCAGCAGCTACGCGGGACTAGTCCCCGGGGAGCTGTTTTTT
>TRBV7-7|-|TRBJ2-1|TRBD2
CASSLTSGGANEQFF
TGTGCCAGCAGCTTAACTAGCGGGGGGGCCAATGAGCAGTTCTTC
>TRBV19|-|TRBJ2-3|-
CASRPVAAGTDTQYF
TGTGCCAGTCGACCTGTGGCTGCGGGCACAGATACGCAGTATTTT
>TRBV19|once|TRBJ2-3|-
CASKGGVVGPQYF
TGTGCCAGTAAAGGGGGGGTTGTCGGGCCACAGTATTTT
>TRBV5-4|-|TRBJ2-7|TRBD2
CASSLGAGKQYF
TGTGCCAGCAGCTTGGGAGCGGGAAAGCAGTACTTC
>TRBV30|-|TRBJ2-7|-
CAWSGRGSSYEQYF
TGTGCCTGGAGTGGGCGCGGCAGCTCCTACGAGCAGTACTTC
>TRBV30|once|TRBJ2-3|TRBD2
CAWRTSGGTDTQYF
TGTGCCTGGAGGACTAGCGGGGGCACAGATACGCAGTATTTT
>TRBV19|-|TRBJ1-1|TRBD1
CASTIGRQGASEAFF
TGTGCCAGTACCATAGGGCGGCAGGGGGCCTCTGAAGCTTTCTTT
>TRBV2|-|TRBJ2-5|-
CASSGQRQETQYF
TGTGCCAGCAGTGGTCAGCGCCAAGAGACCCAGTACTTC
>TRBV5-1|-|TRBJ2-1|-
CASSLARQANNEQFF
TGCGCCAGCAGCTTGGCAAGACAGGCCAACAATGAGCAGTTCTTC
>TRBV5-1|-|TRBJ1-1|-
CASSLDSPNTEAFF
TGCGCCAGCAGCTTGGACTCACCGAACACTGAAGCTTTCTTT
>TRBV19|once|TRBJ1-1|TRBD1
CASSYRGAEAFF
TGTGCCAGTAGCTACAGGGGCGCTGAAGCTTTCTTT
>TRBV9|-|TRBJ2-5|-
CASSVAEQETQYF
TGTGCCAGCAGCGTAGCGGAGCAAGAGACCCAGTACTTC
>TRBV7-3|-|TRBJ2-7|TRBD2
CASSLLAGRSYEQYF
TGTGCCAGCAGCTTATTAGCGGGGCGATCCTACGAGCAGTACTTC
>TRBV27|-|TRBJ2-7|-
CASSPTGGYLYEQYF
TGTGCCAGCAGTCCGACGGGGGGCTATCTCTACGAGCAGTACTTC
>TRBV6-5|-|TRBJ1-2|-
CASKPARDTNYGYTF
TGTGCCAGCAAACCGGCCAGGGATACTAACTATGGCTACACCTTC
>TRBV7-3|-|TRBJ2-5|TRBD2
CASSSGLAGGEETQYF
TGTGCCAGCAGCTCGGGACTAGCGGGGGGCGAAGAGACCCAGTACTTC
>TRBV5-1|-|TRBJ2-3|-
CASGVISGSTDTQYF
TGCGCCAGCGGAGTCATTAGCGGTAGCACAGATACGCAGTATTTT
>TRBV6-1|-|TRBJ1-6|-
CASSAMLGTPNSPLHF
TGTGCCAGCAGTGCTATGCTCGGGACACCGAATTCACCCCTCCACTTT
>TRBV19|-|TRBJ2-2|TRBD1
CASSILQGGELFF
TGTGCCAGTAGTATACTACAGGGGGGGGAGCTGTTTTTT